Each of the 4 T cell receptor beta chains below was sequenced from the same sample in a study of graft-versus-host responses after intestinal transplantation. Which antigens these TCRs recognize remains unknown. TCRdb keeps only in-frame clones here, not all; method: immunoSEQ multiplex PCR. Of about 92,000 clones in the sample, 90% to 95% were seen once. The specimen comprised unstimulated CD8+ T cells sorted from spleen or lymph node cells, sampled before intestinal transplant. Receptors were obtained from a human donor who received an intestinal transplant.

This chain connects TRBV11-2 to TRBJ2-7; possibly TRBD1 or TRBD2 for D (5 bases each). Trimming pared 2 bases from V and 3 bases from J, leaving 11 bases between. CDR3 length equals 14 residues. Per germline, CDR1 SGHAT and CDR2 FQNNGV. The DNA for the CDR3 is TGTGCCAGCAGCTTACGAGGGGCCAGCTACGAGCAGTACTTC. Translating it yields CASSLRGASYEQYF.

The CDR3 region has the DNA TGCAGTGGATCCACAGGGGTGGAGCAGTACTTC. Translation: CSGSTGVEQYF. The chain uses TRBV20-1 and TRBJ2-7; the match to TRBD1 covers 7 bases. CDR3 size: 11 residues. Germline CDR1 and CDR2: DFQATT and SNEGSKA (reference sequence). J was trimmed by 7 bases and V by 7 bases; bases with no gene match: 7.

The V and J genes are TRBV6-5 and TRBJ2-1; D uncertain. Germline V gene data show CDR1 as MNHEY and CDR2 as SVGAGI. Trimming took 1 base from V and 8 from J, leaving 9 bases between them. The CDR3 is 13 amino acids. The CDR3, as DNA: TGTGCCAGCAGTTACTACGGTAGCTATGAGCAGTTCTTC. It translates to CASSYYGSYEQFF.

The rearrangement joins TRBV5-6 to TRBJ1-1; D not certain. Germline loops: CDR1 SGHDT, CDR2 YYEEEE. CDR3 size: 13 residues. V gave up 2 bases and J gave up 4 bases, with 9 bases separating them. CDR3 residues: CASSLYPLTEAFF. The CDR3 region has the DNA TGTGCCAGCAGCTTATATCCCCTCACTGAAGCTTTCTTT.